Reported below is one T cell receptor beta chain. Its antigen is unknown. No much larger clonotype is one base removed from it; base qualities were not supplied. The sample is drawn from a study of blood T cell repertoires in COVID-19 (dated by TCRdb to about 2020). Regarding the research as a whole: Samples covering the acute and convalescent phases of COVID-19 were provided by collaborators in the United States, Italy and Spain. The material from the prospective study consisted of cDNA or gDNA derived from T cells, B-cell-depleted T cells, or PBMCs. Subjects who had been exposed to COVID-19, were actively infected with it, or had recovered from it provided the deeply sampled blood TCRbeta repertoires that made up the dataset. The repertoires were made available in a free public database intended to serve as a resource for research on the immune response to SARS-CoV-2. Samples were obtained from the ongoing ImmuneRACE study (first 160 participants) and from 950 to 1,500 subjects provided by 6 global collaborators. Nearly every sample came with metadata listing a de-identified subject ID, COVID-19 status, age in years and sex. Where HLA class I and class II types were available, the types were taken from metadata supplied by the sample provider, not from assay-based typing. Paper-wide results and their limitations: The amount of clinical and demographic metadata varied by source and participant and was provided uncurated.

Collaborating institutions collected whole blood in K2EDTA tubes following their own protocols. Collaborator samples were shipped for TCRbeta analysis as frozen whole blood, isolated PBMCs, or DNA extracted from either sample type. TCRbeta CDR3 regions were amplified from genomic DNA by means of the immunoSEQ Assay, a bias-controlled multiplex PCR. The published analysis was carried out like this. The number of nucleated cells in each sample was estimated from the amplification of reference gene primers within the assay. To quantify the absolute abundance of each unique TCRbeta CDR3 rearrangement, sequence reads were collapsed and filtered. For each sample, productive Simpson clonality was calculated as the square root of Simpson's diversity index over productive rearrangements. The table was pulled from immuneACCESS by TCRdb, which kept in-frame rearrangements only. Such tables lose some clones; where checked, under half of the loss comes from unresolved V genes, and the rest has no known cause. That table gives V, J and clone size, and the DNA gave D and trimming. This sample gives about 220,000 clones in total; 82% of them show up just once. The ten largest clonotypes hold about 3.8% of the sample.

The CDR3 runs 17 residues from the cysteine to the phenylalanine. Of all the DNA, just the CDR3 is kept, 51 bases in frame from base 1. According to the germline V gene, CDR1 reads SGDLS and CDR2 reads YYNGEE. Trimming at the junction amounts to 0 bases on V and 0 bases on J, and the germline ends lie 13 bases apart. This TCR was sampled from a woman aged 80 or over with acute or convalescent COVID-19. The rearrangement joined TRBV9 to TRBJ2-1; the best D guess is TRBD2, with 6 bases matching. Specimen: peripheral blood. The sequenced DNA is TGTGCCAGCAGCGTAGGACTAGGACCATCCTCCTACAATGAGCAGTTCTTC. This encodes CASSVGLGPSSYNEQFF.